This T cell receptor (beta chain) was recovered during a study of shared clonotypes between healthy human individuals (dated by TCRdb to the early 2020s). For context, the study as a whole: The cohort comprised a couple of women and a few men aged 18 to 49 years. For each donor, CD4 naive and CD4 memory were each run on three plates, CD8 naive on two plates, and CD8 memory on one plate. To increase sequencing depth and limit assay-specific biases, different laboratories used diverse techniques to prepare libraries and sequence TCR repertoires. Each donor's leukapheresis produced roughly between about 0.8 and 10 billion PBMCs. To estimate repertoire size and how much clonotype sharing occurs between individuals, the study deeply sequenced the blood TCR repertoires of a handful of healthy adults.

Using the deep immunoSEQ assay, TCR CDR3 regions were amplified from genomic DNA by multiplex PCR. Genomic DNA extracted from each cell subset was distributed evenly over all wells of several immunoSEQ 96-well plates, and each plate served as one replicate. For sorted subsets, each replicate PCR was loaded with 200 ng genomic DNA, equivalent to about 33,000 T cell genomes. Purified libraries were quantified with a Qubit 3.0 fluorometer, sized on a Bioanalyzer 2100, and re-quantified with the KAPA Library Quantification kit. Every immunoSEQ 96-well plate was sequenced on a dedicated single-read 150-cycle Illumina NextSeq 550 flow cell. In the authors' own workflow: The immunoSEQ output contained only junctional sequences without quality scores, so filtering could not match that applied to full-length reads. Sequences were annotated with PyIR, a Python wrapper for IgBLAST v1.9, and V/J genes and CDR3 were assigned using IMGT germline references. Reads were removed for weak V/J assignments (E-value above 1e-6), missing CDR3, stop codons, out-of-frame junctions, or ambiguous translated residues. A V3J clonotype was defined by an identical inferred V gene, J gene, and CDR3 amino acid sequence. The percentage overlap between two repertoires was calculated by dividing the number of shared unique clonotypes by the size of the smaller repertoire. Repertoire richness was assessed with RTK rarefaction, the Chao1 estimator, and Recon v2.1 estimates of unobserved clonotypes. Generation probabilities were computed with OLGA for all TCRbeta clonotypes obtained by the gDNA method from several donors. This is the immuneACCESS table as TCRdb keeps it, with only in-frame sequences that have V and J called. A part of the clones is gone; compared with another copy, unresolved V genes explain less than half, and the rest is unexplained. That table supplies the V and J calls and clone size; D and trimming were determined from the DNA. In this sample the table shows 2,100,000 or so clones, approximately 95% of which occur a single time. The ten largest clones add up to about 0.13% of the sample.

Findings and caveats that apply to the study as a whole: Incomplete sequencing was indicated by rarefaction of sorted-subset datasets, despite the large sequencing depth. Because the study included only a small number of donors, the genetic and exposure-history diversity represented was limited. Sharing across several donors was observed for about 4.8% of naive CD4, 3% to 3.5% of naive CD8, about 2.3% of memory CD4, and less than 0.45% of memory CD8 clonotypes. Naive subsets generally had larger estimated clonotype richness than memory subsets did. Higher generation probabilities were observed for clonotypes shared by all four sorted-subset donors than for non-shared clonotypes. Pairwise subsampling indicated that sequencing depth was expected to affect the degree of clonotype sharing among donors. Sampling was restricted to blood, and TCR repertoires in tissues likely differ from the TCR repertoires found in blood.

The donors were healthy, HIV-negative adults who had no recently reported acute infections or vaccinations. Only Caucasian adults living in Nashville, Tennessee, USA were represented among the donors. Magnetic negative selection was used to enrich CD4+ T cells, after which naive cells were positively selected on CD45RA and the negative fraction became the memory subset. After blood collection by leukapheresis, PBMCs were isolated using Ficoll-Histopaque density gradient centrifugation and then cryopreserved in the vapor phase of liquid nitrogen. Analytical flow cytometry was used to check the purity and quantity of every magnetically sorted T cell population. From each sorted fraction, genomic DNA was isolated and quantified by UV absorbance on a Nanodrop 2000c. This clone occurred once. Its cognate antigen has yet to be identified. Per-base quality was not reported, and no clone a single base away is much larger than it.

The source material was naive CD4+ T cells sorted from blood. The cell subset or site label corresponds to: CD45RA+ positively selected. The sequence was obtained from a man between 18 and 29 years old in good health.

The CDR3 region reads CASSQDDNYEQYF. The base sequence is TGCGCCAGCAGCCAAGACGACAACTACGAGCAGTACTTC. The chain links TRBV4-1 with TRBJ2-7, with the D segment identity uncertain. The CDR1 and CDR2 encoded by the germline V gene are MGHRA and YSYEKL. Inclusive of the bounding cysteine and phenylalanine, the CDR3 is 13 residues long. Only the CDR3 DNA stays, 39 bases, in frame from base 1. Trimming removed 0 bases from V and 3 bases from J, leaving 6 bases between the germline ends.